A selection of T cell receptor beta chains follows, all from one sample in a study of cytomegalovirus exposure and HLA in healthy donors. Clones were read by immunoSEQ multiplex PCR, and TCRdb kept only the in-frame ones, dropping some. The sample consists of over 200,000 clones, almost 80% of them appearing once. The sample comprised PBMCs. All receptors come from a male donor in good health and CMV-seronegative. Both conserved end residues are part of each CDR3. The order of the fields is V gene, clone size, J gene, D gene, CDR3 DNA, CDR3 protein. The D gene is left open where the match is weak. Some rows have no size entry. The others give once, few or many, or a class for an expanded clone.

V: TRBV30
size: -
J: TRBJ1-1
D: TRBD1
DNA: TGTGCCTGGAGTGAGGACAGGGGGAACACTGAAGCTTTCTTT
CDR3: CAWSEDRGNTEAFF

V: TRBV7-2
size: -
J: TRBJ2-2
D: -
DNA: TGTGCCAGCAGCTTAGCGCTGGAGGGGGAGCTGTTTTTT
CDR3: CASSLALEGELFF

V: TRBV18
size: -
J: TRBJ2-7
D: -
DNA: TGTGCCAGCTCACGGACGGTGCCTCGGGGGGAGCAGTACTTC
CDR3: CASSRTVPRGEQYF

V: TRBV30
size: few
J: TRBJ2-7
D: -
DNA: TGTGCCTGGAGTACCAGCGGACCCTACGAGCAGTACTTC
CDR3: CAWSTSGPYEQYF

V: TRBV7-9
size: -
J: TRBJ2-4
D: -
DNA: TGTGCCAGCAGCTTAGTAGGGGTAGCCAAAAACATTCAGTACTTC
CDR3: CASSLVGVAKNIQYF

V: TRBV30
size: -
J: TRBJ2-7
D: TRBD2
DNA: TGTGCCTGGACTAGCGGGGGAGACGAGCAGTACTTC
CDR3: CAWTSGGDEQYF

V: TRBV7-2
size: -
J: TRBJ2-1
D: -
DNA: TGTGCCAGCAGCACCGGACAGCCAGACTACAATGAGCAGTTCTTC
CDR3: CASSTGQPDYNEQFF

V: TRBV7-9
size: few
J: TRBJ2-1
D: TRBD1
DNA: TGTGCCAGCAGCTTATTCGGGACAGGGGATGGAGATGAGCAGTTCTTC
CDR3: CASSLFGTGDGDEQFF

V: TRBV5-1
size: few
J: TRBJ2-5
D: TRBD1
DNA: TGCGCCAGCAGCGACCGGGACAGGCAAGAGACCCAGTACTTC
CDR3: CASSDRDRQETQYF

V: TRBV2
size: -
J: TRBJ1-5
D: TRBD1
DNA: TGTGCCAGCAGTGAGGGCAGGGGGACTCAGCCCCAGCATTTT
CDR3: CASSEGRGTQPQHF

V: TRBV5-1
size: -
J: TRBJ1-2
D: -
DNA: TGCGCCAGCAGCTTGGGACAGACCTCTGGCTACACCTTC
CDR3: CASSLGQTSGYTF

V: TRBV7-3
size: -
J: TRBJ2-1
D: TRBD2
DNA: TGTGCCAGCAGCCTTGGGACTAGCGGCTACAATGAGCAGTTCTTC
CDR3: CASSLGTSGYNEQFF

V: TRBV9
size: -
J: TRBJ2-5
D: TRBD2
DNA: TGTGCCAGCAGCGTAGCTCAAGCGGGGGGCCAAGAGACCCAGTACTTC
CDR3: CASSVAQAGGQETQYF

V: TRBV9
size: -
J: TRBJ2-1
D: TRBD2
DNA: TGTGCCAGCAGCGTAGAGGAGGGAGGGTACCCCGATGAGCAGTTCTTC
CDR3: CASSVEEGGYPDEQFF

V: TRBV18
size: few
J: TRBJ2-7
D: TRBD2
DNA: TGTGCCAGCTCACCGGCGGGAGGAAGCTACGAGCAGTACTTC
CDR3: CASSPAGGSYEQYF

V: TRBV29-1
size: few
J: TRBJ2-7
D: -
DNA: TGCAGCACAAGGACAGTCTACGAGCAGTACTTC
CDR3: CSTRTVYEQYF

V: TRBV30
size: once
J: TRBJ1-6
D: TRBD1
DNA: TGTGCCTGGGTACGACAGGGTTATAGTGCACCCCTCCACTTT
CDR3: CAWVRQGYSAPLHF

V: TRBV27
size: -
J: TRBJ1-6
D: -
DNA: TGTGCCAGCACCCCGGGTTGGAATTCACCCCTCCACTTT
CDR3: CASTPGWNSPLHF

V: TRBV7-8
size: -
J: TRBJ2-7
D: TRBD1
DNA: TGTGCCAGCAGCTTGCGGACAGGTACCTACGAGCAGTACTTC
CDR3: CASSLRTGTYEQYF

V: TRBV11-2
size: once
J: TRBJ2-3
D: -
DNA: TGTGCCAGCAGCTTATCTTGGGACACCACAGATACGCAGTATTTT
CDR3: CASSLSWDTTDTQYF

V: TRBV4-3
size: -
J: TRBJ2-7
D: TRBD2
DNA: TGCGCCAGCAGCCGAGGGACTAGCGAAGTCGACGAGCAGTACTTC
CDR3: CASSRGTSEVDEQYF

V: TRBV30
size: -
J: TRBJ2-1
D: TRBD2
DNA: TGTGCCTGGAGCGGGGGGAGGGCCTACAATGAGCAGCTCTTC
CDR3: CAWSGGRAYNEQLF

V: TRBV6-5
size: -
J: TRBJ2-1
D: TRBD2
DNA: TGTGCCAGCAGTTACCGGGAGGGGGAGTACAGGGATGAGCAGTTCTTC
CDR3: CASSYREGEYRDEQFF

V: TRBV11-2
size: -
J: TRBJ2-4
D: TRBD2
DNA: TGTGCCAGCAGCCAGGGACTACGGGGGGTAGGCATTCAGTACTTC
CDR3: CASSQGLRGVGIQYF

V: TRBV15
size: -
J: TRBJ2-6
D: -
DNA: TGTGCCACCAGCAGAGAGTTAAGGACAAGATACTCTGGGGCCAACGTCCTGACTTTC
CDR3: CATSRELRTRYSGANVLTF

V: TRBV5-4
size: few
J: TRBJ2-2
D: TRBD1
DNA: TGTGCCAGCAGCTCCGGGACAGGGGGTTGGGGGGAGCTGTTTTTT
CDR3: CASSSGTGGWGELFF

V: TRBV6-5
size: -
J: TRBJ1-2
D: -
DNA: TGTGCCAGCAGCCGTATACAGGGCCCCTATGGCTACACCTTC
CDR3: CASSRIQGPYGYTF

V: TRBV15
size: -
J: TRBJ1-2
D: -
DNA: TGTGCCACCAGCAGAGATCAGGGACAATTCTATGGCTACACCTTC
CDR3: CATSRDQGQFYGYTF

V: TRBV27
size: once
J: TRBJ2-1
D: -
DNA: TGTGCCAGCAGTTTTTGGGGGGACGGTGAGCAGTTCTTC
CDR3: CASSFWGDGEQFF

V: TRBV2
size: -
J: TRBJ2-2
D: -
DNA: TGTGCCAGCAGGCAGGATTCCGGGGAGCTGTTTTTT
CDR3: CASRQDSGELFF

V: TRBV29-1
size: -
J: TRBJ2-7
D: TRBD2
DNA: TGCAGCGTTGTGGGGTCTAGCGGGGGGTTAATCTACGAGCAGTACTTC
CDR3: CSVVGSSGGLIYEQYF

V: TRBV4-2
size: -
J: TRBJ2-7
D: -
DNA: TGTGCCAGCAGCCAAGATGGCGGGTTGATCTACGAGCAGTACTTC
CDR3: CASSQDGGLIYEQYF

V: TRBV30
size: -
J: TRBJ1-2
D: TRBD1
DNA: TGTGCCTGGGTGAACAGGGGTTGGAGCTATGGCTACACCTTC
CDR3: CAWVNRGWSYGYTF

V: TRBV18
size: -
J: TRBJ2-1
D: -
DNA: TGTGCCAGCTCTGCTTCTAGCACCTACAATGAGCAGTTCTTC
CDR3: CASSASSTYNEQFF

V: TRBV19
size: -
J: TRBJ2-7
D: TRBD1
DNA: TGTGCCAGCAGCAACAGGGGATCCTACGAGCAGTACTTC
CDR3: CASSNRGSYEQYF

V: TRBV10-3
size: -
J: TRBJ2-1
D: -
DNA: TGTGCCATCAGTGAGGGGGACACTTACAATGAGCAGTTCTTC
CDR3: CAISEGDTYNEQFF

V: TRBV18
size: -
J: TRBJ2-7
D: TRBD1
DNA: TGTGCCAGCTCTCCCGACAGGGTGTACGAGCAGTACTTC
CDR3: CASSPDRVYEQYF

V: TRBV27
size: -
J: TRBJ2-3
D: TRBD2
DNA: TGTGCCAGCAGTCAAAGGACTAGCGGGGGGCTGGATACGCAGTATTTT
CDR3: CASSQRTSGGLDTQYF

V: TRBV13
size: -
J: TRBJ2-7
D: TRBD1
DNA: TGTGCCAGCAGCTCAAAAGGGGGCCCTGTATACGAGCAGTACTTC
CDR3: CASSSKGGPVYEQYF

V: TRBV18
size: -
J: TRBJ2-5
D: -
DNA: TGTGCCAGCTCACCCTTCGGGGACCAAGAGACCCAGTACTTC
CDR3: CASSPFGDQETQYF

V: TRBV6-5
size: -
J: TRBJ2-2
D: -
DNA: TGTGCCAGCAGTTACTCGGCAACAGCGAACACCGGGGAGCTGTTTTTT
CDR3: CASSYSATANTGELFF

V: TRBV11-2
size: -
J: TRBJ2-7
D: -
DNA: TGTGCCAGCAGCTTCCTACTAGGACGAGAGTACTTC
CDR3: CASSFLLGREYF

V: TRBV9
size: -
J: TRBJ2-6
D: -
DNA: TGTGCCAGCAGCGTAGTCGGGTCTGGGGCCAACGTCCTGACTTTC
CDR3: CASSVVGSGANVLTF

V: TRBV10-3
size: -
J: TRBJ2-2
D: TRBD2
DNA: TGTGCCATCAGTGAGTCCGGACTAGCGGAGACGAACACCGGGGAGCTGTTTTTT
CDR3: CAISESGLAETNTGELFF